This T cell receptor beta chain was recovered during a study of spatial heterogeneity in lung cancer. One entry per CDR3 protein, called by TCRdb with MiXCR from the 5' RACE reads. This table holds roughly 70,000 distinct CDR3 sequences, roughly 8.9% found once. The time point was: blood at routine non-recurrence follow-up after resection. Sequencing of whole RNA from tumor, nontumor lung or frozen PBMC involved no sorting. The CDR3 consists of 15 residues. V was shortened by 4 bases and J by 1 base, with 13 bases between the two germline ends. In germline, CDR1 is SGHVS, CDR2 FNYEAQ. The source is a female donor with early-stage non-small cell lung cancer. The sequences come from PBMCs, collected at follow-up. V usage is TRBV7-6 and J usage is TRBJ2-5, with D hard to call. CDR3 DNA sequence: TGTGCCAGCAGCTACCTCGGGTCTATCCAAGAGACCCAGTACTTC. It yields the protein CASSYLGSIQETQYF.